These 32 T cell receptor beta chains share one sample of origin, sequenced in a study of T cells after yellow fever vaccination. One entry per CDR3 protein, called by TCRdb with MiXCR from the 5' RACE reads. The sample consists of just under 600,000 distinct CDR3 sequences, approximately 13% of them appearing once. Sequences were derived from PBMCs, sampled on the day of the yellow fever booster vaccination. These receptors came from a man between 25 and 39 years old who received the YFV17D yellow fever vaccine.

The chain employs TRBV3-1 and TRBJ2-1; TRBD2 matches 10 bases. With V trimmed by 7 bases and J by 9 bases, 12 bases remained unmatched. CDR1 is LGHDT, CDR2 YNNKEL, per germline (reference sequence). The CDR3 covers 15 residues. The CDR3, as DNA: TGTGCCAGCACCCCCAGGAGCGGGAGGGGTGGTGAGCAGTTCTTC. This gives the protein CASTPRSGRGGEQFF.

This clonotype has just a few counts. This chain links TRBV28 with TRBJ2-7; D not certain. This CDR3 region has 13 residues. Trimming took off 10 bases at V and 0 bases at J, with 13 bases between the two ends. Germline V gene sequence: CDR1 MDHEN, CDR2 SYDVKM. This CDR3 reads CAIQTGSSYEQYF. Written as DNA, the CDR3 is TGTGCCATCCAGACGGGTAGCTCCTACGAGCAGTACTTC.

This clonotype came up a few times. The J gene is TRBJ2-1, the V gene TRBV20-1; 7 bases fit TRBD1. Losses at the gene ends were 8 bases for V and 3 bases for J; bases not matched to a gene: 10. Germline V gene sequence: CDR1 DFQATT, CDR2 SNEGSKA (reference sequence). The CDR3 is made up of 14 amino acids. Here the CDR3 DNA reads TGCAGTAAACAGGCAGGGACAGACTACAATGAGCAGTTCTTC. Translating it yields CSKQAGTDYNEQFF.

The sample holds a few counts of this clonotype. The CDR3 here is CSVEDVETGELFF. DNA of the CDR3: TGCAGCGTTGAAGATGTGGAAACCGGGGAGCTGTTTTTT. The chain links TRBV29-1 to TRBJ2-2; unclear D gene. V lost 0 bases and J lost 5, with 7 bases in between. Germline CDR1 and CDR2: SQVTM and ANQGSEA. This CDR3 spans 13 amino acids.

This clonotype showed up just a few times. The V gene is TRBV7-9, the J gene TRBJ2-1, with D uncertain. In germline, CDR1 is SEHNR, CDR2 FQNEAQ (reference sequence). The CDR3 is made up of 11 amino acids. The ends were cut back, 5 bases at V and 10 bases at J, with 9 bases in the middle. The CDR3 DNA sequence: TGTGCCAGCAGCGGAAGTTGGGAGCAGTTCTTC. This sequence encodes CASSGSWEQFF.

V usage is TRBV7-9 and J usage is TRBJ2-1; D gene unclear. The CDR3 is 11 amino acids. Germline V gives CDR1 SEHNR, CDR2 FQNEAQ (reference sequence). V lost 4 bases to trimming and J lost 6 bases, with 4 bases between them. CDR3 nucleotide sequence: TGTGCCAGCAGCTGGGCCAATGAGCAGTTCTTC. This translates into CASSWANEQFF.

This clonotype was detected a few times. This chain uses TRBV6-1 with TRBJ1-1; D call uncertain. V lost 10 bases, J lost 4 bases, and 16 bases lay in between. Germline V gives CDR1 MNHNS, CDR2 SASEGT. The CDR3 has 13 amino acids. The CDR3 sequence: CATLRDGVTEAFF. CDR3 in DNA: TGTGCCACCCTAAGAGACGGAGTCACTGAAGCTTTCTTT.

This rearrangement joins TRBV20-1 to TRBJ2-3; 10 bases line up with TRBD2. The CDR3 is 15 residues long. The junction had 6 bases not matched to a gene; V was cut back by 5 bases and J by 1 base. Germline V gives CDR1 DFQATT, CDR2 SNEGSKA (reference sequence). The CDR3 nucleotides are TGCAGTGCTTTACCCGGGACTAGCGGCACAGATACGCAGTATTTT. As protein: CSALPGTSGTDTQYF.

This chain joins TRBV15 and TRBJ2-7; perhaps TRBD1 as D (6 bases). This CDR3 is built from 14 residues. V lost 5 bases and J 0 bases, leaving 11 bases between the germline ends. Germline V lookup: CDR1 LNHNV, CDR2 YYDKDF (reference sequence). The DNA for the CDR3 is TGTGCCACCAGCCCGGACAGAGTCTCCTACGAGCAGTACTTC. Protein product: CATSPDRVSYEQYF.

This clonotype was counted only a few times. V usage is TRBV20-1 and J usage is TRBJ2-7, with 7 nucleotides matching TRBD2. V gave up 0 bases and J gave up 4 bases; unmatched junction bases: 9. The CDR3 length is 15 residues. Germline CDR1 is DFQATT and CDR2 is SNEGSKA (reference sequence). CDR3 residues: CSARDLASGAYEQYF. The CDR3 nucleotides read TGCAGTGCTAGAGATTTGGCTAGCGGAGCTTACGAGCAGTACTTC.

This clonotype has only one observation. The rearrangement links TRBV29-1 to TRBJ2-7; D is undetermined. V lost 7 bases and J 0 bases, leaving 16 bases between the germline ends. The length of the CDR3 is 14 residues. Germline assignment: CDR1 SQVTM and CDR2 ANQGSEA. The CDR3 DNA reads TGCAGCGCCTCCGAAGGGCTGAGCTCCTACGAGCAGTACTTC. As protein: CSASEGLSSYEQYF.

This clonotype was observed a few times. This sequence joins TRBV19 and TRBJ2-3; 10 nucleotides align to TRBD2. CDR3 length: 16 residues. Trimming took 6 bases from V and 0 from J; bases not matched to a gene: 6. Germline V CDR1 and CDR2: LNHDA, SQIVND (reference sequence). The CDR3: CASRMTSGSSTDTQYF. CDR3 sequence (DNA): TGTGCCAGTAGAATGACTAGCGGGTCTAGCACAGATACGCAGTATTTT.

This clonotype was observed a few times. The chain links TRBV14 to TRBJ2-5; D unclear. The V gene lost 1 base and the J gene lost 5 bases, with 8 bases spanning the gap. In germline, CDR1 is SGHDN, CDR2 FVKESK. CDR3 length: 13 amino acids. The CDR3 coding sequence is TGTGCCAGCAGCCAAGCCGGCCACGAGACCCAGTACTTC. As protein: CASSQAGHETQYF.

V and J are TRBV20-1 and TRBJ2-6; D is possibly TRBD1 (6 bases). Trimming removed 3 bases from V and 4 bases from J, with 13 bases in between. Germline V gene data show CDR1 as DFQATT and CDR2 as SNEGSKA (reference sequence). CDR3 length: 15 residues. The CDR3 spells CSARSGVSGANVLTF. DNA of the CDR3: TGCAGTGCTAGGTCAGGGGTTTCCGGGGCCAACGTCCTGACTTTC.

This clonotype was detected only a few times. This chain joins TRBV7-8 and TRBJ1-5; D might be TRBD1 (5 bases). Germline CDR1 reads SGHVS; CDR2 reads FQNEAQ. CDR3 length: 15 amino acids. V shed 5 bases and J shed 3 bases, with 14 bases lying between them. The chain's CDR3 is CASSPGGTNNQPQHF. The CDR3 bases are TGTGCCAGCAGCCCCGGAGGGACTAACAATCAGCCCCAGCATTTT.

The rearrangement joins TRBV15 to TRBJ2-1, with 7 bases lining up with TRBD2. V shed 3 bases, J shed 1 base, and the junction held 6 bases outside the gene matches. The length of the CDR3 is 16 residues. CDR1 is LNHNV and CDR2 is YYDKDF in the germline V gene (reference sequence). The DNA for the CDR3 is TGTGCCACCAGCAGGTATCTCGGGGGGTCCTACAATGAGCAGTTCTTC. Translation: CATSRYLGGSYNEQFF. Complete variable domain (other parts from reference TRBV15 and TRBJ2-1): DAMVIQNPRYQVTQFGKPVTLSCSQTLNHNVMYWYQQKSSQAPKLLFHYYDKDFNNEADTPDNFQSRRPNTSFCFLDIRSPGLGDTAMYLCATSRYLGGSYNEQFFGPGTRLTVL.

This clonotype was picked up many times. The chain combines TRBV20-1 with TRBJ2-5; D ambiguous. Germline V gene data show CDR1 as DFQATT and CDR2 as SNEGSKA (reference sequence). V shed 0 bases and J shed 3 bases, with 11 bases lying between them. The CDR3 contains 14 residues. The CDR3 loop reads CSARDFVRKETQYF. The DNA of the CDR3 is TGCAGTGCTAGAGATTTTGTCAGGAAAGAGACCCAGTACTTC.

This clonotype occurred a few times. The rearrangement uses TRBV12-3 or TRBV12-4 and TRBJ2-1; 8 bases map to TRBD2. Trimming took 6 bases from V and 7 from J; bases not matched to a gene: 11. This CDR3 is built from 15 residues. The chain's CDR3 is CASSPPGGPFNEQFF. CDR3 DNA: TGTGCCAGCAGCCCCCCGGGGGGGCCCTTTAATGAGCAGTTCTTC.

The CDR3 loop reads CSANEDEQYF. CDR3 DNA sequence: TGCAGTGCCAACGAGGACGAGCAGTACTTC. This chain uses TRBV20-1 with TRBJ2-7; D ambiguous. With 6 bases removed from V and 5 bases from J, the gap between germline ends came to 8 bases. The CDR3 loop spans 10 amino acids. Per the germline V gene, CDR1 is DFQATT and CDR2 is SNEGSKA (reference sequence).

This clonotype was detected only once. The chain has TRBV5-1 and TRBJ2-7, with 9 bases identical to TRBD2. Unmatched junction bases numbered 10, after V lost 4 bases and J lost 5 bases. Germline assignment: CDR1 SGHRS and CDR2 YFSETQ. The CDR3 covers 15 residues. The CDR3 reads CASSVSGRLRDEQYF. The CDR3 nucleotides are TGCGCCAGCAGCGTTAGCGGGAGATTAAGGGACGAGCAGTACTTC.

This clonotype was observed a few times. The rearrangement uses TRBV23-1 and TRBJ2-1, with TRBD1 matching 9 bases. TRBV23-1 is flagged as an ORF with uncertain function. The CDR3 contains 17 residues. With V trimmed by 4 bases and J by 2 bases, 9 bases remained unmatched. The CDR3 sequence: CASSPTGGPHTYNEQFF. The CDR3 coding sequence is TGCGCCAGCAGTCCTACAGGGGGCCCTCACACCTACAATGAGCAGTTCTTC.

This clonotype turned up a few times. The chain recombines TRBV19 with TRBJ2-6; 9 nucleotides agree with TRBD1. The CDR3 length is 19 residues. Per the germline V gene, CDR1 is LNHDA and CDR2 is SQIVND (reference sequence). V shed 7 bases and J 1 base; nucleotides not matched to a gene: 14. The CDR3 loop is CASNTGTGPFLSGANVLTF. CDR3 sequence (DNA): TGTGCCAGTAATACCGGGACAGGGCCTTTTTTATCTGGGGCCAACGTCCTGACTTTC.

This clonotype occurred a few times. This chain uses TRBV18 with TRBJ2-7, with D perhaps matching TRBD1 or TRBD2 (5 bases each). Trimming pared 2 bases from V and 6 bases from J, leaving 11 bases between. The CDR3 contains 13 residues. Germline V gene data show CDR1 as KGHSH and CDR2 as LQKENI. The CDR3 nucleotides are TGTGCCAGCTCACCAGGGGGTAGGGGCGAGCAGTACTTC. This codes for CASSPGGRGEQYF.

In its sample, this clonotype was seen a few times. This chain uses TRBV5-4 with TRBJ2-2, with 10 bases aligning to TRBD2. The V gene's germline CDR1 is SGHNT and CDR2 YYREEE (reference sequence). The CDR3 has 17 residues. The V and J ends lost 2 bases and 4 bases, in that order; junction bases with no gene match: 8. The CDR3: CASSFLAGAAGTGELFF. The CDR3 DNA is TGTGCCAGCAGCTTCCTAGCGGGAGCTGCGGGCACCGGGGAGCTGTTTTTT.

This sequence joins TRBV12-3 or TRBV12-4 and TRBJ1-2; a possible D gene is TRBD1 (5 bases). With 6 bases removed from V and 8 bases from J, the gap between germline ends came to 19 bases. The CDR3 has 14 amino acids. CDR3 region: CASSGGDLVSGYTF. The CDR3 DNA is TGTGCCAGCAGCGGAGGGGATTTAGTGTCCGGCTACACCTTC.

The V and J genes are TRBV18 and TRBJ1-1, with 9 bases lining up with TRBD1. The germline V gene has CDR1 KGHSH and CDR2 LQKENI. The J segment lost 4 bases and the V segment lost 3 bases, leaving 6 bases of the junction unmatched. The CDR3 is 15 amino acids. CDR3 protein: CASSPNRGPVTEAFF. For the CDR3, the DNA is TGTGCCAGCTCACCGAACAGGGGGCCTGTCACTGAAGCTTTCTTT. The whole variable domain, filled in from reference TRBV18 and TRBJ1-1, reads NAGVMQNPRHLVRRRGQEARLRCSPMKGHSHVYWYRQLPEEGLKFMVYLQKENIIDESGMPKERFSAEFPKEGPSILRIQQVVRGDSAAYFCASSPNRGPVTEAFFGQGTRLTVV.

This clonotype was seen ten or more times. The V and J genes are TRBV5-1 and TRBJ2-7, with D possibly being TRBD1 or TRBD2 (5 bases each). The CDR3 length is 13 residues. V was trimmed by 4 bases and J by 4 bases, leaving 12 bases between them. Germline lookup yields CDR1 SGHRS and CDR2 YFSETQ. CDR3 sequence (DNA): TGCGCCAGCAGCCCCTCTGGGGGATACGAGCAGTACTTC. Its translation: CASSPSGGYEQYF.

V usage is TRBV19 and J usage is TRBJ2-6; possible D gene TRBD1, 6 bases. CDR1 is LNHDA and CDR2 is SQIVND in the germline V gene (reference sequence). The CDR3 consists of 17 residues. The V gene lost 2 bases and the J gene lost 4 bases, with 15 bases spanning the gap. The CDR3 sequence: CASSIPKGVKGANVLTF. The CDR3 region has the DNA TGTGCCAGTAGTATACCCAAGGGGGTGAAAGGGGCCAACGTCCTGACTTTC.

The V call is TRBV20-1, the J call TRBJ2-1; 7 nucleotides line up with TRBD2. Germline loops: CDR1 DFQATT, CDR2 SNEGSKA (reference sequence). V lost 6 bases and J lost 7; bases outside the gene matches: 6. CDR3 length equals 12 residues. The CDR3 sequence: CSARGGVNEQFF. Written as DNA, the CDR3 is TGCAGTGCGCGGGGAGGGGTTAATGAGCAGTTCTTC.

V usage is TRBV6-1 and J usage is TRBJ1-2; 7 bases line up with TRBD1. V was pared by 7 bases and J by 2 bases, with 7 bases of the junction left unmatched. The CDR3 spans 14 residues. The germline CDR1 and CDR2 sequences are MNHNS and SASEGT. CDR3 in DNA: TGTGCCAGCACGACCCAACAGGGGAACTATGGCTACACCTTC. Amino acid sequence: CASTTQQGNYGYTF.

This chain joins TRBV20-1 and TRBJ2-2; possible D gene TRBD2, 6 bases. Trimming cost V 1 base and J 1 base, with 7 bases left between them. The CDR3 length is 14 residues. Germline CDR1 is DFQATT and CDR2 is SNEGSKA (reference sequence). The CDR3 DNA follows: TGCAGTGCTAGAGGGACTATGAACACCGGGGAGCTGTTTTTT. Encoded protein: CSARGTMNTGELFF.

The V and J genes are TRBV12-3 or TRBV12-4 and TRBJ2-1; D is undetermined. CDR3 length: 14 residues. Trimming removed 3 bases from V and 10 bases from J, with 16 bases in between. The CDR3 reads CASSFLSIEQEQFF. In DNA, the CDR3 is TGTGCCAGCAGTTTCCTGTCGATAGAGCAGGAGCAGTTCTTC.